Below are 13 T cell receptor beta chains sequenced from a single sample in a study of technical replicates of blood from several donors. Clones were sequenced by immunoSEQ multiplex PCR, and TCRdb holds only the in-frame ones, with some missing. The sample lists about 82,000 clones, over 90% occurring once. The sample was T cells isolated from PBMCs. The receptors here all came from a human donor in good health.

The chain combines TRBV30 with TRBJ2-1; maybe TRBD2 (6 bases). The CDR3 runs to 15 residues. The germline CDR1 and CDR2 sequences are GTSNPN and SVGIG (reference sequence). Trimming removed 0 bases at V and 4 bases at J, with 13 bases between. The CDR3 coding sequence is TGTGCCTGGAGTGTACTAAGCGGGTTTTACAATGAGCAGTTCTTC. Encoded protein: CAWSVLSGFYNEQFF.

V and J are TRBV7-6 and TRBJ2-1; 11 nucleotides match TRBD2. Germline loops: CDR1 SGHVS, CDR2 FNYEAQ. Trimming removed 3 bases from V and 7 bases from J; junction bases left unmatched: 8. The CDR3 is 16 residues long. The DNA for the CDR3 is TGTGCCAGCAGCTTGCGGTTGACTAGCGGGATAAATGAGCAGTTCTTC. Translated: CASSLRLTSGINEQFF.

The chain couples TRBV6-6 to TRBJ1-5, with D unresolved. V lost 2 bases to trimming and J lost 5 bases, with 10 bases between them. The germline CDR1 and CDR2 sequences are MNHNY and SVGAGI (reference sequence). CDR3 length: 14 amino acids. The CDR3 spells CASSYPRIDQPQHF. CDR3 coding DNA: TGTGCCAGCAGTTACCCTAGGATTGATCAGCCCCAGCATTTT.

This chain connects TRBV11-2 to TRBJ2-7; 11 positions match TRBD2. The length of the CDR3 is 19 residues. Germline trimming cut 0 bases from V and 2 bases from J; bases unmatched to any gene: 12. Germline V gene data show CDR1 as SGHAT and CDR2 as FQNNGV. The CDR3 loop reads CASSLEALAGGPITYEQYF. The CDR3 nucleotides are TGTGCCAGCAGCTTAGAAGCCCTAGCGGGAGGACCCATCACCTACGAGCAGTACTTC.

J is TRBJ2-7 and V is TRBV19; D possibly corresponds to TRBD2 (6 bases). CDR1 and CDR2 (germline): LNHDA, SQIVND (reference sequence). Trimming took off 6 bases at V and 1 base at J, with 13 bases between the two ends. This CDR3 has 14 residues. The CDR3 DNA is TGTGCCAGTAGCGGGACTGTATGGTCCTACGAGCAGTACTTC. The encoded protein is CASSGTVWSYEQYF.

The rearrangement links TRBV19 to TRBJ1-4; D uncertain. With 1 base removed from V and 0 bases from J, the gap between germline ends came to 9 bases. The germline V gene has CDR1 LNHDA and CDR2 SQIVND (reference sequence). This CDR3 region has 16 residues. The CDR3 DNA follows: TGTGCCAGTAGTATAGTCACCGGTGCAACTAATGAAAAACTGTTTTTT. Protein: CASSIVTGATNEKLFF.

This chain joins TRBV5-1 and TRBJ2-3, with D possibly matching TRBD2 (5 bases). Looked up from germline, CDR1 is SGHRS and CDR2 is YFSETQ. The CDR3 spans 16 residues. V lost 6 bases and J lost 4, with 21 bases in between. For the CDR3, the DNA is TGCGCCAGCACCCCACCCGGGGTGATGGTAGCAGATACGCAGTATTTT. It translates to CASTPPGVMVADTQYF.

The chain is built from TRBV25-1 and TRBJ1-2, with 7 bases that match TRBD1. V lost 5 bases and J lost 8; bases outside the gene matches: 2. Germline CDR1 and CDR2: MGHDK and SYGVNS. The CDR3 extends over 11 amino acids. The CDR3: CASSRGQGYTF. CDR3 in DNA: TGTGCCAGCAGTAGGGGACAGGGCTACACCTTC.

The rearrangement uses TRBV5-6 and TRBJ2-7; 9 nucleotides align to TRBD1. This CDR3 contains 14 residues. CDR1 is SGHDT, CDR2 YYEEEE, per germline. V lost 4 bases, J lost 5 bases, and 7 bases stayed unmatched. The CDR3 is CASSGRDRVHEQYF. The CDR3 DNA follows: TGTGCCAGCAGCGGAAGGGACAGGGTCCACGAGCAGTACTTC.

This clone was observed a single time. The gene calls are TRBV7-3 and TRBJ1-1, with 8 bases that match TRBD1. Germline V gene sequence: CDR1 SGHTA, CDR2 FQGTGA. This CDR3 region has 13 residues. J lost 7 bases, V lost 5 bases, and 6 bases had no gene match. CDR3 DNA: TGTGCCAGCAGCCCAACTGGGACAGGTGAAGCTTTCTTT. Translating gives CASSPTGTGEAFF. Full variable domain (outside the CDR3, taken from reference TRBV7-3 and TRBJ1-1): GAGVSQTPSNKVTEKGKYVELRCDPISGHTALYWYRQSLGQGPEFLIYFQGTGAADDSGLPNDRFFAVRPEGSVSTLKIQRTERGDSAVYLCASSPTGTGEAFFGQGTRLTVV.

The chain couples TRBV7-3 to TRBJ1-1; TRBD1 is a possible D gene (6 bases). V was trimmed by 5 bases and J by 2 bases, leaving 12 bases between them. CDR1 and CDR2 from the germline V gene are SGHTA and FQGTGA. The CDR3 has 14 amino acids. This CDR3 is CASSRSGENTEAFF. In nucleotides, the CDR3 is TGTGCCAGCAGCAGATCAGGGGAAAACACTGAAGCTTTCTTT.

This clone was counted once. V gene TRBV19 combines with J gene TRBJ2-1; maybe TRBD2 (7 bases). The ends were cut back, 1 base at V and 6 bases at J, with 16 bases in the middle. Germline assignment: CDR1 LNHDA and CDR2 SQIVND (reference sequence). The CDR3 contains 16 residues. CDR3 DNA: TGTGCCAGTAGTATAGGTCCCGCTGGGGGGGCCAATGAGCAGTTCTTC. Protein product: CASSIGPAGGANEQFF.

The chain couples TRBV30 to TRBJ2-7, with D possibly being TRBD1 (6 bases). This CDR3 comprises 11 residues. Trimming stripped 5 bases from V and 6 bases from J, with 11 bases between. Germline loops: CDR1 GTSNPN, CDR2 SVGIG (reference sequence). The CDR3 is CAWLQGVEQYF. The DNA for the CDR3 is TGTGCCTGGCTACAGGGTGTCGAGCAGTACTTC.